This TCR beta chain was observed in a study of blood T cell repertoires in COVID-19. Study context: Italy, Spain and the United States were the sources of the convalescent and acute COVID-19 samples.

CDR3 length equals 16 residues. CDR1 MGHDK and CDR2 SYGVNS come from the germline V gene. The V and J ends lost 9 bases and 0 bases, in that order; junction bases with no gene match: 10. Using immunoSEQ multiplex PCR, the repertoire was profiled, and TCRdb retains in-frame clones only, with some absent. The sample includes about 260,000 clones, under 90% of them seen just once. Clinical histories supplied by participants themselves formed the basis of cohort assignment. This TCR was recovered from a young man with acute COVID-19. The sample taken for sequencing was PBMCs or T cells enriched from blood (not recorded which). The chain recombines TRBV25-1 with TRBJ2-2, with 7 nucleotides matching TRBD1. Here the CDR3 DNA reads TGTGCCAGTAAAACAGGGGACCGTGCGAACACCGGGGAGCTGTTTTTT. Its translation is CASKTGDRANTGELFF.